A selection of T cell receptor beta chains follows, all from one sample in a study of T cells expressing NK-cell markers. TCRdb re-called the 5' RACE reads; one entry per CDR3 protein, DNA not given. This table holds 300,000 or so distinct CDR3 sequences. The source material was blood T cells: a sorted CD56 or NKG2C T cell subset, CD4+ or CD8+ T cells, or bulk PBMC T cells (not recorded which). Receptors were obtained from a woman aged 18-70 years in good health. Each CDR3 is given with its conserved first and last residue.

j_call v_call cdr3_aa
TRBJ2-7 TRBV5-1 CASSGDRGIYEQYF
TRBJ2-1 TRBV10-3 CAIRESSYNEQFF
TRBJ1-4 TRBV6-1 CASSQDRGLEKLFF
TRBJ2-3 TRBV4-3 CASSQVGRASTDTQYF
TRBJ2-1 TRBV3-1 CASSQSTKKVDEQFF
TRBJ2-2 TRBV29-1 CSGRHRVGTGELFF
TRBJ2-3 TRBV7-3 CASSLTLAGGLTQYF
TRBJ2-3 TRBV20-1 CSALSGRAPDTQYF
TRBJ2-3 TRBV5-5 CASSLVTGADTQYF
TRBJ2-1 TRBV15 CATSRGLAGVREQFF
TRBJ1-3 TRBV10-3 CAISSGNTIYF
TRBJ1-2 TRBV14 CASSPDPNYGYTF
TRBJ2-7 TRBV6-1 CASSENWALADSYEQYF
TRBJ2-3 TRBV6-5 CASSYGQDSDTQYF
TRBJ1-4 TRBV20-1 CSAPRAGEGVKLFF
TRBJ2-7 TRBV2 CASRVRDIAYEQYF
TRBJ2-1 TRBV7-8 CASSSHGPSKGYNEQFF
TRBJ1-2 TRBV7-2 CASSQPTTGLGGYTF
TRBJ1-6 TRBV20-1 CSARPGQGNSPLHF
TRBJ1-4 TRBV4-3 CASSQDGRTNEKLFF